A single sample gave rise to the 2 T cell receptor beta chains below, sequenced in a study of T-cell reconstitution after alpha-beta-depleted transplantation in children. Unique molecular identifiers were incorporated into the prepared TCRbeta library. TCRdb redid the calling of the PCR reads with MiXCR, one entry per CDR3 protein. The sample gives 500,000 to 600,000 distinct CDR3 sequences, roughly a quarter of which show up once; around 36% is in the top ten. Source: PBMCs, taken before TCRalphabeta/CD19-depleted stem cell transplant. The receptors shown here come from a boy in the first two years of life with Wiskott-Aldrich syndrome, due to receive a stem cell transplant.

The chain has TRBV5-1 and TRBJ1-1, with TRBD1 identical over 12 bases. The CDR3 loop spans 14 amino acids. V was clipped by 4 bases and J by 7 bases; unmatched bases: 5. Per the germline V gene, CDR1 is SGHRS and CDR2 is YFSETQ. DNA of the CDR3: TGCGCCAGCAGCGCGGGACAGGGGGCGGGTGAAGCTTTCTTT. Translating gives CASSAGQGAGEAFF.

This clonotype was seen a few times. The chain is built from TRBV5-4 and TRBJ2-3; TRBD2 agrees at 7 bases. V lost 3 bases to trimming and J lost 2 bases; unmatched junction nucleotides: 18. The CDR3 length is 19 residues. The germline V gene encodes CDR1 SGHNT and CDR2 YYREEE (reference sequence). CDR3 DNA sequence: TGTGCCAGCAGCTCCTACTACCGGACTCTAGCGGTCGACACAGATACGCAGTATTTT. Residues: CASSSYYRTLAVDTDTQYF.